A selection of T cell receptor beta chains follows, all from one sample in a study of graft-versus-host responses after intestinal transplantation. Clones were sequenced by immunoSEQ multiplex PCR, and TCRdb holds only the in-frame ones, with some missing. Here the sample spans about 23,000 clones, approximately 90% being singletons. The source material was PBMCs, sampled approximately 38 days after intestinal transplant. The source is a human patient who received an intestinal transplant, so some T cells may come from the graft donor. Each CDR3 is given with its conserved first and last residue.

V gene	J gene	CDR3 protein
TRBV6-5	TRBJ1-1	CASSYSGSRHTEAFF
TRBV5-1	TRBJ1-1	CASSFRDGYGTEAFF
TRBV5-1	TRBJ1-6	CASRGGQHNSPLHF
TRBV28	TRBJ1-1	CASSFFTHRGNTEAFF
TRBV5-1	TRBJ2-6	CASSGTGGGGANVLTF
TRBV6-1	TRBJ1-2	CASSEQGENGYTF
TRBV5-6	TRBJ1-4	CASREKLFF
TRBV7-2	TRBJ1-5	CASSPSGNQPQHF
TRBV5-8	TRBJ1-3	CASSWGDRGDTIYF
TRBV12-5	-	CASGFPLPDSHEQYF
TRBV7-9	TRBJ2-5	CASSLALTSGRLGETQYF
TRBV25-1	TRBJ2-7	CASNTGTGAYEQYF
TRBV2	TRBJ2-5	CASNWWEGVGQETQYF
TRBV10-3	TRBJ1-1	CAISGLSTEAFF
TRBV28	TRBJ1-6	CASSFPNSPLHF
TRBV6-5	TRBJ1-2	CASSYVGGNYGYTF
TRBV9	TRBJ2-3	CASSDRLAEFTDTQYF
TRBV29-1	TRBJ2-3	CSVEGLADTQYF
TRBV7-9	TRBJ1-4	CASSAKESFNEKLFF
TRBV5-1	TRBJ1-1	CASSLVTGPSKTEAFF
TRBV19	TRBJ1-2	CASSIGTGDGYTF
TRBV11-3	TRBJ1-2	CASSLTAGREVYGYTF
TRBV30	TRBJ2-7	CAWSGGPRYEQYF
TRBV6-5	TRBJ1-3	CASSFLGTDTIYF
TRBV13	TRBJ2-7	CASSVGLAGAYEQYF
TRBV6-1	TRBJ1-4	CASRSAGATNEKLFF
TRBV6-8	TRBJ2-7	CASRGLGNYEQYF
TRBV9	TRBJ2-7	CASSPGPFTYEQYF
TRBV4-1	TRBJ2-3	CASSAREPTDTQYF
TRBV7-5	TRBJ1-4	CARSLVLAVINEKLFF
TRBV9	TRBJ2-1	CASSVVSSSYNEQFF
TRBV30	TRBJ2-7	CAWSLAGDYEQYF
TRBV6-5	TRBJ2-7	CASSFSDSYEQYF
TRBV15	TRBJ1-4	CATSRDGGVRREKLFF
TRBV27	TRBJ2-5	CASSLYPDSQETQYF
TRBV19	TRBJ2-1	CASSIASGPYNEQFF
TRBV10-3	TRBJ2-2	CAISESWGPGELFF
TRBV7-9	TRBJ2-1	CASSLALVLAGDNEQFF
TRBV27	TRBJ2-5	CASSLSRQGCTSSQETQYF
TRBV19	TRBJ1-5	CASMGEESSERENQPQHF
TRBV15	TRBJ1-2	CATSSLPGAGGYTF